The next 10 T cell receptor beta chains were all read from a single sample in a study of blood T cells in healthy people across ages. A second PCR, run for about 7 to 11 cycles, used a sample-barcoded 5' primer plus a J-beta primer mix. TCRdb re-called the 5' RACE reads through MiXCR, storing one row per CDR3 protein. The data hold under 850,000 distinct CDR3 sequences, with roughly 35% observed a single time. The material sequenced was blood. The receptors originated from a young man in good health.

Points on this clonotype: A read error is possible here, since a much larger clone lies one base away. The rearrangement joins TRBV29-1 to TRBJ2-1; D is uncertain. V was pared by 7 bases and J by 10 bases, with 14 bases between. Germline V gene data show CDR1 as SQVTM and CDR2 as ANQGSEA. This CDR3 has 11 amino acids. DNA of the CDR3: TGCAGCGCTCGGGCCCCATACGAGCAGTTCTTC. This encodes CSARAPYEQFF.

This clonotype appeared many times. This rearrangement joins TRBV20-1 to TRBJ2-7, with D perhaps TRBD2 (7 bases). The assigned J gene may be wrong: the sequence end matches TRBJ2-5 better. Germline values: CDR1 DFQATT, CDR2 SNEGSKA (reference sequence). The CDR3 runs to 14 residues. CDR3 region: CSSPRGGLGETQYF. CDR3 DNA: TGCAGTTCACCAAGGGGGGGTTTAGGAGAGACCCAGTACTTC.

Ten or more counts support this clonotype. The rearrangement links TRBV24-1 to TRBJ1-5; D gene unclear. The CDR3 extends over 14 amino acids. The V gene's germline CDR1 is KGHDR and CDR2 SFDVKD. V lost 0 bases, J lost 6 bases, and 8 bases lay in between. In nucleotides, the CDR3 is TGTGCCACCAGTGATTTGCATGGCAGTCAGCCCCAGCATTTT. It yields the protein CATSDLHGSQPQHF.

This chain connects TRBV7-8 to TRBJ2-1, with TRBD1 as a possible D gene (5 bases). Germline V gene data show CDR1 as SGHVS and CDR2 as FQNEAQ. The CDR3 is made up of 16 amino acids. The V gene lost 5 bases and the J gene lost 0 bases, with 14 bases spanning the gap. This chain's CDR3 is CASSPGQVSSYNEQFF. The CDR3 DNA is TGTGCCAGCAGCCCCGGACAAGTATCCTCCTACAATGAGCAGTTCTTC.

Only a few counts were recorded for this clonotype. Just one base apart from a much larger clone, this may be a read error. The rearrangement uses TRBV29-1 and TRBJ1-2; D is undetermined. Trimming stripped 4 bases from V and 2 bases from J, with 14 bases between. There are 14 residues in the CDR3. In germline, CDR1 is SQVTM, CDR2 ANQGSEA. CDR3 in amino acids: CSVVATAINYGYTF. The CDR3 DNA is TGCAGCGTTGTGGCCACAGCAATAAACTATGGCTACACCTTC.

Only a few counts were recorded for this clonotype. The chain uses TRBV6-2 or TRBV6-3 and TRBJ2-7, with unresolved D. Germline V gene data show CDR1 as MNHEY and CDR2 as SVGEGT. V was clipped by 7 bases and J by 1 base, with 11 bases between them. This CDR3 region has 13 residues. The CDR3 spells CASNKMDSYEQYF. CDR3 nucleotides: TGTGCCAGCAACAAGATGGATTCCTACGAGCAGTACTTC.

The chain employs TRBV18 and TRBJ1-1, with D unresolved. Germline lookup yields CDR1 KGHSH and CDR2 LQKENI. The CDR3 contains 12 residues. Trimming cost V 6 bases and J 2 bases, with 7 bases left between them. The CDR3 region has the DNA TGTGCCAGCTCTCGCAGAAACACTGAAGCTTTCTTT. The encoded protein is CASSRRNTEAFF.

Turning to this clonotype: This may be a read error, as it is one base from a much larger clone. This sequence joins TRBV11-1 and TRBJ2-7, with 8 bases matching TRBD1. Trimming at V came to 5 bases and at J to 7 bases, leaving 13 bases not matched to a gene. This CDR3 is 15 amino acids long. Germline-derived CDR1 and CDR2 are SGHAT and FQDESV (reference sequence). The CDR3 is CASSPSGTGPNEQYF. Here the CDR3 DNA reads TGTGCCAGCAGCCCGTCCGGGACAGGCCCCAATGAGCAGTACTTC.

The genes are TRBV12-3 or TRBV12-4 and TRBJ2-3; maybe TRBD2 (6 bases). Trimming pared 7 bases from V and 0 bases from J, leaving 11 bases between. The CDR3 length is 14 residues. The CDR3 bases are TGTGCCAGCACCCTGCGGGGTAGCACAGATACGCAGTATTTT. Its translation is CASTLRGSTDTQYF.

J is TRBJ1-4 and V is TRBV9, with D hard to call. Germline CDR1 is SGDLS and CDR2 is YYNGEE. The V end lost 4 bases, the J end lost 0 bases, and 10 bases lay between the germline ends. The CDR3 contains 15 residues. CDR3 sequence (DNA): TGTGCCAGCAGCCACACAGAGGCAACTAATGAAAAACTGTTTTTT. Translated: CASSHTEATNEKLFF.